This TCR beta chain was documented in a study of technical replicates of blood from a few donors. TCRdb's table, derived via immunoSEQ multiplex PCR, lists solely in-frame clones and lacks some. The top ten hold 0.25% of the sample, which has over 60,000 clones, about 92% seen once. The CDR3 is 14 residues long. V lost 3 bases and J lost 5; bases outside the gene matches: 4. Germline V gives CDR1 SGDLS, CDR2 YYNGEE. The specimen was T cells isolated from PBMCs. The rearrangement joins TRBV9 to TRBJ2-2, with 7 bases matching TRBD2. The TCR sequence derives from a human donor in good health. The CDR3 region has the DNA TGTGCCAGCAGCGCCGGGGGGACGACCGGGGAGCTGTTTTTT. This sequence encodes CASSAGGTTGELFF.